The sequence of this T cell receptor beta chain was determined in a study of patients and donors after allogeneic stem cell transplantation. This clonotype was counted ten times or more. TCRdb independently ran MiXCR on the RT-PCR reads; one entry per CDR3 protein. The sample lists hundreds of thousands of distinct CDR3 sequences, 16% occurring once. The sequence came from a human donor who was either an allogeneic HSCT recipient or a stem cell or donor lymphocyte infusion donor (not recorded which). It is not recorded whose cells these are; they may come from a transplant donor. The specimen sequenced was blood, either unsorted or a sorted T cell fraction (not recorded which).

Here the CDR3 DNA reads TGTGCCAGCAGCCCCGAATCTGATACGCAGTATTTT. Amino acids: CASSPESDTQYF. The chain joins TRBV12-3 or TRBV12-4 to TRBJ2-3; D unresolved. This CDR3 has 12 amino acids. With 6 bases removed from V and 6 bases from J, the gap between germline ends came to 10 bases.